These T cell receptor beta chains were read from a single sample in a study of blood T cell repertoires in COVID-19. Assay used: immunoSEQ multiplex PCR; TCRdb lists only in-frame clones, some missing. The sample has tens of thousands of clones, around 88% seen once. The sequencing sample was made of peripheral blood. The receptors were gathered from a woman in her sixties or seventies with active COVID-19. The conserved cysteine and the conserved F or W are not part of the CDR3 here.

V,J,CDR3
TRBV19,TRBJ1-5,ASSIRGLDLGGNQPQH
TRBV2,TRBJ2-5,ASSEELPQETQY
TRBV7-3,TRBJ2-1,ASSLFGQGNLGEQF
TRBV6-5,TRBJ1-2,ASSGTMNYGYT
TRBV9,TRBJ2-3,ASSPGGRRTDTQY
TRBV4-3,TRBJ1-3,ASSQVPGQGSGNTIY
TRBV4-3,TRBJ2-5,ASSQRDYGETQY
TRBV19,TRBJ1-2,ASSAQGRYGYT
TRBV7-9,TRBJ2-5,ASSSHWETQY
TRBV10-3,TRBJ2-3,AISPQASGFTDTQY
TRBV4-1,TRBJ2-7,ASSQDESQGARLTYEQY
TRBV28,TRBJ2-1,ASSLLTDNEQF
TRBV2,TRBJ2-2,ASTGTRDTGELF
TRBV11-2,TRBJ2-2,ASSPQATGELF
TRBV5-4,TRBJ1-1,ASSSGGALDTEAF
TRBV18,TRBJ2-7,ASSAMGGAYEQY
TRBV27,TRBJ2-5,ASREAGLQETQY
TRBV27,TRBJ2-2,ASSEQGIGELF
TRBV28,TRBJ1-1,ASRGRVGDTEAF
TRBV2,TRBJ1-2,ASRAGEGYT
TRBV28,TRBJ1-4,ASSPPEVGGREKLF
TRBV5-1,TRBJ2-3,ASSLQSTGRGTDTQY
TRBV6-5,TRBJ2-4,ASSTGKNIQY
TRBV7-9,TRBJ1-1,ASSLGTGTTEAF